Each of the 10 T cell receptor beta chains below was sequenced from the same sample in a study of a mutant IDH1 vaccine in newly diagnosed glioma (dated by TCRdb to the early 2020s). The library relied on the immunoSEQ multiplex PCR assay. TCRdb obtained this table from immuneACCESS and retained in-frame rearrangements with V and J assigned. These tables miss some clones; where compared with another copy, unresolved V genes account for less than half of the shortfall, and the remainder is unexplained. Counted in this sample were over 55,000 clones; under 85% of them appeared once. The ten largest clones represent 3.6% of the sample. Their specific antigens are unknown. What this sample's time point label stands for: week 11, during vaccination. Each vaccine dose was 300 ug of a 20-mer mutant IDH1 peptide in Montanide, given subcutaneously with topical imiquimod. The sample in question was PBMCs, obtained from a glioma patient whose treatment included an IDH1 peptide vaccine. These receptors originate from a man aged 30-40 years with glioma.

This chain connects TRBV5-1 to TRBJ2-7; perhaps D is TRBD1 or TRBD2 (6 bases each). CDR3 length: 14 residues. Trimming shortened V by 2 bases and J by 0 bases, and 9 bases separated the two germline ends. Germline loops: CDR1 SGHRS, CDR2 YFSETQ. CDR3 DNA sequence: TGCGCCAGCAGCTTTAGGGGGGACTCCTACGAGCAGTACTTC. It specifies CASSFRGDSYEQYF.

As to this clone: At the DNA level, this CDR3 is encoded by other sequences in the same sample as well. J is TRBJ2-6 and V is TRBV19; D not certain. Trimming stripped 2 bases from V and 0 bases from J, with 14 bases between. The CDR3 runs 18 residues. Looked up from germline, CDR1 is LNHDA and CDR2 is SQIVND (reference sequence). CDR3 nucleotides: TGTGCCAGTAGTATACCTGGACGCAGGACCTCTGGGGCCAACGTCCTGACTTTC. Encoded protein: CASSIPGRRTSGANVLTF.

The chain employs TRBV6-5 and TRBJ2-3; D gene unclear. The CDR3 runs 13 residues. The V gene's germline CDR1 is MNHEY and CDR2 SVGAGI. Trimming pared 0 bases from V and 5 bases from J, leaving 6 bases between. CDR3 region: CASSYSSQDTQYF. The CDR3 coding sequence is TGTGCCAGCAGTTACTCATCACAAGATACGCAGTATTTT.

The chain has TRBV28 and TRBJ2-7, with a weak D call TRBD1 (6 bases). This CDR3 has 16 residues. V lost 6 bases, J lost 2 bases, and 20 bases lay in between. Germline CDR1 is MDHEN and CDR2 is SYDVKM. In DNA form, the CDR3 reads TGTGCCAGCAGCCCCGCCAGGGGAGTGGGGGCCTACGAGCAGTACTTC. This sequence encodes CASSPARGVGAYEQYF.

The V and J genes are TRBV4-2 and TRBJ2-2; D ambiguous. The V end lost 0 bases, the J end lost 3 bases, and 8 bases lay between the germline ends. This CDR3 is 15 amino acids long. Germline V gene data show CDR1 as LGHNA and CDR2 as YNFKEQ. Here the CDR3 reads CASSQDWVDTGELFF. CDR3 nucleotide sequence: TGTGCCAGCAGCCAAGACTGGGTGGACACCGGGGAGCTGTTTTTT.

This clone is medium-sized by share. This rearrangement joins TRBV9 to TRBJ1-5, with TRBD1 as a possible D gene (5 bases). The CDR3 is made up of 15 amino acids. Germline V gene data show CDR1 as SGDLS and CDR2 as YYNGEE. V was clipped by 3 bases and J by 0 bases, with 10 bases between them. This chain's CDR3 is CASSGWGGSNQPQHF. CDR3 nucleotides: TGTGCCAGCAGCGGCTGGGGCGGTAGCAATCAGCCCCAGCATTTT.

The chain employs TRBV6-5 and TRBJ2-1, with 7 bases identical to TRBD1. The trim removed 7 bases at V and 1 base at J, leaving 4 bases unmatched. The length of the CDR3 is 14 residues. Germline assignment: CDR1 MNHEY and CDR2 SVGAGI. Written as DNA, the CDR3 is TGTGCCAGCAATCAGGGGGTATCCTACAATGAGCAGTTCTTC. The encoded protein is CASNQGVSYNEQFF.

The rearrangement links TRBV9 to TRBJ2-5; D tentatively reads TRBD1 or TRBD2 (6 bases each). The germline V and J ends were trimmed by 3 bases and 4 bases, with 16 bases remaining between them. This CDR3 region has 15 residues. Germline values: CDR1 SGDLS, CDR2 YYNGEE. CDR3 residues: CASSAGGGPGETQYF. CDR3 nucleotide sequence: TGTGCCAGCAGCGCCGGTGGGGGGCCCGGAGAGACCCAGTACTTC.

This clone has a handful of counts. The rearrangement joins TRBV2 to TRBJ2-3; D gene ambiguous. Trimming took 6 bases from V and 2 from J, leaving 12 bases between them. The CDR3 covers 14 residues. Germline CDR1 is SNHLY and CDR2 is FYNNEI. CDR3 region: CASSPQALTDTQYF. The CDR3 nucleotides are TGTGCCAGCAGCCCGCAAGCTCTCACAGATACGCAGTATTTT.

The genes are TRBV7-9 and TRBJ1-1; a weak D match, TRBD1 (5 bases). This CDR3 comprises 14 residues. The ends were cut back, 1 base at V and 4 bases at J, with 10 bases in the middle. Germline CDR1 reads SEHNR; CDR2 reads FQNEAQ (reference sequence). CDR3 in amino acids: CASSLGGRSTEAFF. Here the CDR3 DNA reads TGTGCCAGCAGCTTAGGGGGGAGGTCCACTGAAGCTTTCTTT.